The 5 T cell receptor beta chains listed next were all sequenced from one sample in a study of beta chain features in type 1 diabetes (dated by TCRdb to the late 2010s). Libraries were built with the immunoSEQ multiplex PCR assay. The High Capacity cDNA Reverse Transcription Kit was used to reverse transcribe all of the isolated RNA, meaning that expressed TCRB transcripts were what got sequenced. Held by TCRdb, this immuneACCESS table contains in-frame sequences only and omits some clones. Under half of the omission traces to an unresolved V gene where checked; the cause of the rest is unknown. The sample yields some 230,000 clones; over 7.5% were counted once. The biggest ten clones account for around 0.037% of the sample. The sequenced material came from naive CD4+ T cells from blood. The cell subset or site label, read with the paper, signifies: true naive CD4+ T cells. The receptors come from a young woman in good health.

This clone was recorded a few times. The chain combines TRBV5-4 with TRBJ1-1; D gene unclear. Germline CDR1 and CDR2: SGHNT and YYREEE (reference sequence). This CDR3 comprises 14 residues. Trimming took off 6 bases at V and 4 bases at J, with 16 bases between the two ends. CDR3 in amino acids: CASTTSSLTTEAFF. The CDR3 bases are TGTGCCAGCACAACTAGCTCCTTAACCACTGAAGCTTTCTTT. Combining the CDR3 with reference TRBV5-4 and TRBJ1-1 gives the whole variable domain ETGVTQSPTHLIKTRGQQVTLRCSSQSGHNTVSWYQQALGQGPQFIFQYYREEENGRGNFPPRFSGLQFPNYSSELNVNALELDDSALYLCASTTSSLTTEAFFGQGTRLTVV.

The rearrangement links TRBV25-1 to TRBJ1-1; D is ambiguous. V was pared by 1 base and J by 7 bases, with 4 bases between. CDR1 and CDR2 (germline): MGHDK, SYGVNS. The CDR3 consists of 11 residues. The CDR3 here is CASSESVEAFF. The CDR3 DNA reads as TGTGCCAGCAGTGAATCTGTTGAAGCTTTCTTT.

V is TRBV6-5 and J is TRBJ2-7, with 8 bases lining up with TRBD1. V shed 6 bases and J 5 bases; nucleotides not matched to a gene: 12. The CDR3 extends over 15 amino acids. Germline values: CDR1 MNHEY, CDR2 SVGAGI. In DNA form, the CDR3 reads TGTGCCAGCAGGCCCCCAGGGGGCGCGGGGCACGAGCAGTACTTC. Translated: CASRPPGGAGHEQYF.

This clone occurred a few times. The rearrangement uses TRBV7-2 and TRBJ2-5; the match to TRBD2 covers 8 bases. The CDR3 length is 15 residues. V gave up 5 bases and J gave up 3 bases; unmatched junction bases: 8. Germline assignment: CDR1 SGHTA and CDR2 FQGNSA. The CDR3 loop is CASSAAGTSKETQYF. In DNA, the CDR3 is TGTGCCAGCAGCGCAGCCGGGACTAGTAAAGAGACCCAGTACTTC.

The CDR3 protein is CASSSGYTQYF. In DNA, the CDR3 is TGTGCCAGCAGTTCGGGATATACGCAGTATTTT. The rearrangement links TRBV6-5 to TRBJ2-3, with a tentative D call TRBD2 (5 bases). V was pared by 4 bases and J by 7 bases, with 6 bases between. There are 11 residues in the CDR3. CDR1 is MNHEY, CDR2 SVGAGI, per germline.